There are a few counts of the clone carrying this TCR beta chain. V was clipped by 5 bases and J by 4 bases; unmatched bases: 4. The CDR3 length is 13 residues. Germline V gene sequence: CDR1 MNHEY, CDR2 SVGAGI. This sample is part of a study of blood T cell repertoires in COVID-19. Study-wide background: COVID-19 samples from acute and convalescent phases originated in the United States, Italy and Spain. T cells, B-cell-depleted T cells, or PBMCs provided the cDNA or gDNA that served as material.

How the authors handled the data: Counts of nucleated cells, estimated from reference gene primer amplification, were obtained. The method was immunoSEQ multiplex PCR; TCRdb's version includes in-frame clones alone and lacks a portion of them. D and trimming were read from the DNA, whereas the V and J calls and clone size are those reported in that table. The sample includes approximately 92,000 clones, around 80% seen only once; the top ten take about 4%. Sequencing was carried out using peripheral blood. This receptor was taken from a man aged 55-75 years with acute or convalescent COVID-19. V is TRBV6-5 and J is TRBJ1-1; 7 bases are shared with TRBD1. The CDR3 DNA reads TGTGCCAGCAGTCCCAGGGGGGCCACTGAAGCTTTCTTT. It translates to CASSPRGATEAFF.